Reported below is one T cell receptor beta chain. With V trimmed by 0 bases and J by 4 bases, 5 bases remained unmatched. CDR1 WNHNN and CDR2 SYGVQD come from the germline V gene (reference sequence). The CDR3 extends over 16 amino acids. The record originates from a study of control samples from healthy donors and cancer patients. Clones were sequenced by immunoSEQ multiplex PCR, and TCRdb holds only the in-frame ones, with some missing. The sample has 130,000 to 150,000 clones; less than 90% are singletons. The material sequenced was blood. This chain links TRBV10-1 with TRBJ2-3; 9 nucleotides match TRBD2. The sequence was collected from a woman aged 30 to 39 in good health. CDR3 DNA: TGCGCCAGCAGTGAGTCGAGGGGACTAGCCCCAGATACGCAGTATTTT. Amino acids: CASSESRGLAPDTQYF.